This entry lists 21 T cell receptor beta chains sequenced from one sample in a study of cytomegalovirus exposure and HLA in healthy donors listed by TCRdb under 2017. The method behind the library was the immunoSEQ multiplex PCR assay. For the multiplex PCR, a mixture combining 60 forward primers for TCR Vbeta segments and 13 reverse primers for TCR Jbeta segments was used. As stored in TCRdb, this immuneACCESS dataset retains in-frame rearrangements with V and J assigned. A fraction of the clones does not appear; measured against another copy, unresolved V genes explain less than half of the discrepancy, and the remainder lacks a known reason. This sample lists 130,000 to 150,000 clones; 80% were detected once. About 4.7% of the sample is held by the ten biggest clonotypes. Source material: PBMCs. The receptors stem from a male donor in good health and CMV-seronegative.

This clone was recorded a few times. This CDR3 reads CASRPQPGQGYDEQFF. Written as DNA, the CDR3 is TGTGCCAGCAGGCCACAACCGGGACAGGGATATGATGAGCAGTTCTTC. The chain recombines TRBV6-6 with TRBJ2-1; 9 bases fit TRBD1. V was clipped by 6 bases and J by 8 bases; unmatched bases: 14. This CDR3 is built from 16 residues. Germline assignment: CDR1 MNHNY and CDR2 SVGAGI (reference sequence).

The CDR3 sequence is CASSYVRGLTNEKLFF. The CDR3 bases are TGTGCCAGCAGCTACGTAAGGGGGCTAACTAATGAAAAACTGTTTTTT. V gene TRBV13 combines with J gene TRBJ1-4, with TRBD1 identical over 7 bases. This CDR3 has 16 residues. The V gene end was trimmed by 4 bases and the J gene end by 1 base; junction bases not matched to a gene: 6. From germline, CDR1 is PRHDT and CDR2 FYEKMQ (reference sequence).

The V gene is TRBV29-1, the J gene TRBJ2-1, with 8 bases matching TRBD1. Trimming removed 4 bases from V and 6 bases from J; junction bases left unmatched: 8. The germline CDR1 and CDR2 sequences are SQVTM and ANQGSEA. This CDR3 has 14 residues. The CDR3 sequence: CSVGRTGTGNEQFF. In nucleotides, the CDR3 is TGCAGCGTTGGAAGGACAGGGACTGGCAATGAGCAGTTCTTC.

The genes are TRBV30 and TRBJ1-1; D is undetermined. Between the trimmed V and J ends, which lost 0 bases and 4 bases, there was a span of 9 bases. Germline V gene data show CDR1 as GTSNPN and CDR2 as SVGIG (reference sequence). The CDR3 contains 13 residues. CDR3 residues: CAWSVAGSTEAFF. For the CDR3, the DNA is TGTGCCTGGAGTGTTGCTGGGAGCACTGAAGCTTTCTTT.

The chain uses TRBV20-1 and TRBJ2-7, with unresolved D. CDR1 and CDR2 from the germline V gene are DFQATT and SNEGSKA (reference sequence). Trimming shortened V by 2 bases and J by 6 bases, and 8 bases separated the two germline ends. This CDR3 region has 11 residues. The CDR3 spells CSARNSIEQYF. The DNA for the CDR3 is TGCAGTGCTAGAAACTCCATCGAGCAGTACTTC.

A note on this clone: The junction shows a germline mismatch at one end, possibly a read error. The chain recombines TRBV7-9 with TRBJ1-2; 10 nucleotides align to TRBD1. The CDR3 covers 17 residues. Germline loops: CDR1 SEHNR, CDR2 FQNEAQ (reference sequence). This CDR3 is CSSSSPGQGPLSYGYTF. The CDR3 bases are TGTTCCAGCAGCTCGCCGGGACAGGGGCCCCTTTCATATGGCTACACCTTC.

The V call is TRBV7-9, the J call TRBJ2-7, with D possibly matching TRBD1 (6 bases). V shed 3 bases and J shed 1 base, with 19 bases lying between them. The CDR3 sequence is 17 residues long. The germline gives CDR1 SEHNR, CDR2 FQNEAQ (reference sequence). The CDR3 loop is CASSFEQGKVQSYEQYF. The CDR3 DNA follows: TGTGCCAGCAGCTTCGAACAGGGCAAGGTGCAATCCTACGAGCAGTACTTC. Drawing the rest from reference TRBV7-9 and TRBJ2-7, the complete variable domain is DTGVSQNPRHKITKRGQNVTFRCDPISEHNRLYWYRQTLGQGPEFLTYFQNEAQLEKSRLLSDRFSAERPKGSFSTLEIQRTEQGDSAMYLCASSFEQGKVQSYEQYFGPGTRLTVT.

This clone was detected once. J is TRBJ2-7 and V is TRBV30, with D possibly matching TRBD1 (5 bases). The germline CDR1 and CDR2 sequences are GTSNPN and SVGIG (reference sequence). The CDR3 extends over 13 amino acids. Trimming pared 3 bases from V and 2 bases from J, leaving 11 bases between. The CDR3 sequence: CAWRATGTYEQYF. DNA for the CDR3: TGTGCCTGGAGGGCCACAGGTACCTACGAGCAGTACTTC. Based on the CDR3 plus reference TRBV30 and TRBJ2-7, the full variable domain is SQTIHQWPATLVQPVGSPLSLECTVEGTSNPNLYWYRQAAGRGLQLLFYSVGIGQISSEVPQNLSASRPQDRQFILSSKKLLLSDSGFYLCAWRATGTYEQYFGPGTRLTVT.

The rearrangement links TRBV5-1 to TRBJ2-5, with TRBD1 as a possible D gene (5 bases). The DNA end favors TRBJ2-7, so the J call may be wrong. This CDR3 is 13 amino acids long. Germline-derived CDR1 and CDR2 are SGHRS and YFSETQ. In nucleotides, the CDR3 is TGCGCCAGCAGCTTGACAGGTTCCTACGAGCAGTACTTC. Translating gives CASSLTGSYEQYF.

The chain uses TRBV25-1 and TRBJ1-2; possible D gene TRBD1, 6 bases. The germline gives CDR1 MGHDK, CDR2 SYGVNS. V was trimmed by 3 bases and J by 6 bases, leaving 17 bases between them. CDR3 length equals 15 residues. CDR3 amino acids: CASSDQGLGGDGYTF. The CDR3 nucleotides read TGTGCCAGCAGTGACCAGGGTTTAGGGGGGGATGGCTACACCTTC.

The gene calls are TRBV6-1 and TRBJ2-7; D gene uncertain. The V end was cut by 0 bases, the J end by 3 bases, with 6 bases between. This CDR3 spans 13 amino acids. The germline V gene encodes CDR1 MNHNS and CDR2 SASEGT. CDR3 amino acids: CASSEAQFYEQYF. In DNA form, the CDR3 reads TGTGCCAGCAGTGAAGCCCAATTCTACGAGCAGTACTTC.

The CDR3 loop is CSASGQAGYTF. The CDR3 DNA follows: TGCAGTGCTTCCGGACAGGCTGGCTACACCTTC. The rearrangement links TRBV20-1 to TRBJ1-2, with 7 bases that match TRBD1. CDR1 and CDR2 (germline): DFQATT, SNEGSKA (reference sequence). The length of the CDR3 is 11 residues. V shed 5 bases and J 7 bases; nucleotides not matched to a gene: 4.

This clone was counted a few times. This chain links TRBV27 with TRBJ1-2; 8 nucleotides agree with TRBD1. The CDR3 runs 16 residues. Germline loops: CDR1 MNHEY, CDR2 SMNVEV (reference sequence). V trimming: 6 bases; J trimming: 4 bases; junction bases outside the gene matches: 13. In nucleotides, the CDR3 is TGTGCCAGCAGCCTAGGTCCAGGGGGCGGACCCTATGGCTACACCTTC. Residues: CASSLGPGGGPYGYTF.

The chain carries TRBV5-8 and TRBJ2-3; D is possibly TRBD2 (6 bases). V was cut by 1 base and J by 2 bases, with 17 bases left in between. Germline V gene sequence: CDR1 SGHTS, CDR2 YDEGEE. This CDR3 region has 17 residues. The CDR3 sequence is CASSLSPLSGFTDTQYF. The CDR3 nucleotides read TGTGCCAGCAGCTTGAGCCCGCTTAGCGGATTCACAGATACGCAGTATTTT.

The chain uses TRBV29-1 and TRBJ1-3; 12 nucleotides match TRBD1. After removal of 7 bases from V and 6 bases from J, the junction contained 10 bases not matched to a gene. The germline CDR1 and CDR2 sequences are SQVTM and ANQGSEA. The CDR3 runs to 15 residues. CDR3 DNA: TGCAGCGCCATCGGGGACAGGGGGCTCTCAAACACCATATATTTT. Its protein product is CSAIGDRGLSNTIYF.

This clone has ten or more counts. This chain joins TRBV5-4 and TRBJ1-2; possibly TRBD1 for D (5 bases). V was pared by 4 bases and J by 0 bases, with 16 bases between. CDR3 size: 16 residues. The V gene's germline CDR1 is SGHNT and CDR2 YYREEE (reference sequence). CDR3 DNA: TGTGCCAGCAGCCTGGAAGGACACAGCACTAACTATGGCTACACCTTC. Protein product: CASSLEGHSTNYGYTF.

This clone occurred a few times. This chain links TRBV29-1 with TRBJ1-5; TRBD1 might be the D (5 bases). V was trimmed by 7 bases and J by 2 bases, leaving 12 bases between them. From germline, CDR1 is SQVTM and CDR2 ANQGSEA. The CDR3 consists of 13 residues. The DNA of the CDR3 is TGCAGCGCCTCCGAAGGGGGCAATCAGCCCCAGCATTTT. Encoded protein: CSASEGGNQPQHF.

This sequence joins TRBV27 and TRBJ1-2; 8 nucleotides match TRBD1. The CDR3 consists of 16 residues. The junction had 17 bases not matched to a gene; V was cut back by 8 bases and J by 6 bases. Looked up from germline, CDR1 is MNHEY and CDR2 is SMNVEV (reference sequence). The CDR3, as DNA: TGTGCCAGCCGACGACAGGGGCTGACTATTCCCGATGGCTACACCTTC. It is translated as CASRRQGLTIPDGYTF.

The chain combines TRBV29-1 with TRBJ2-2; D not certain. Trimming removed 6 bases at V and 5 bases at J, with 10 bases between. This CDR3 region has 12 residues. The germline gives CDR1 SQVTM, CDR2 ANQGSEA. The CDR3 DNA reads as TGCAGCGTCCAACCTCGGACCGGGGAGCTGTTTTTT. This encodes CSVQPRTGELFF.

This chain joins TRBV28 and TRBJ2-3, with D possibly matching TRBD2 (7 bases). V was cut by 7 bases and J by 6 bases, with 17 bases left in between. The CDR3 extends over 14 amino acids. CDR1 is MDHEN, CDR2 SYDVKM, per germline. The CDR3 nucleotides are TGTGCCAGCAATTCCGGGGGGCGAAGGGATACGCAGTATTTT. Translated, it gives CASNSGGRRDTQYF.

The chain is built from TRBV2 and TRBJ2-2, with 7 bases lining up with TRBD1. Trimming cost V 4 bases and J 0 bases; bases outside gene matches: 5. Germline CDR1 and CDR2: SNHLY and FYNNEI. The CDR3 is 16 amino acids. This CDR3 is CASSVTGTPNTGELFF. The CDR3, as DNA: TGTGCCAGCAGTGTGACAGGGACGCCGAACACCGGGGAGCTGTTTTTT. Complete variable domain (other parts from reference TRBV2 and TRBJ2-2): EPEVTQTPSHQVTQMGQEVILRCVPISNHLYFYWYRQILGQKVEFLVSFYNNEISEKSEIFDDQFSVERPDGSNFTLKIRSTKLEDSAMYFCASSVTGTPNTGELFFGEGSRLTVL.